Each of the 15 T cell receptor beta chains below was sequenced from the same sample in a study of blood T cell repertoires in COVID-19. Clones were read by immunoSEQ multiplex PCR, and TCRdb kept only the in-frame ones, dropping some. This sample has 78,000 or so clones; 87% occur once, and the top ten carry 5% to 7.5%. Sequencing input: peripheral blood. These receptors were taken from a woman in her forties or fifties with acute or convalescent COVID-19.

The V gene is TRBV5-1, the J gene TRBJ1-1, with D perhaps matching TRBD1 (6 bases). Germline loops: CDR1 SGHRS, CDR2 YFSETQ. This CDR3 region has 14 residues. V was trimmed by 4 bases and J by 1 base, leaving 11 bases between them. The CDR3 sequence is CASSITRGNTEAFF. CDR3 sequence (DNA): TGCGCCAGCAGCATCACCAGGGGGAACACTGAAGCTTTCTTT.

The rearrangement uses TRBV2 and TRBJ1-6; 9 nucleotides line up with TRBD1. CDR3 length equals 14 residues. The V gene's germline CDR1 is SNHLY and CDR2 FYNNEI. V trimming: 5 bases; J trimming: 7 bases; junction bases outside the gene matches: 3. CDR3: CASSQTGGNSPLHF. The CDR3 DNA follows: TGTGCCAGCAGTCAGACAGGGGGGAATTCACCCCTCCACTTT.

The DNA of the CDR3 is TGCGCCAGCAGCCCATCCGGTGCCCGACAGGGGAGCGGAGAGACCCAGTACTTC. Amino acid sequence: CASSPSGARQGSGETQYF. J is TRBJ2-5 and V is TRBV4-1; 8 nucleotides align to TRBD1. V trimming: 4 bases; J trimming: 4 bases; junction bases outside the gene matches: 17. The CDR3 covers 18 residues. CDR1 MGHRA and CDR2 YSYEKL come from the germline V gene.

The genes are TRBV5-6 and TRBJ2-7; possibly TRBD1 for D (5 bases). This CDR3 has 14 residues. CDR1 is SGHDT and CDR2 is YYEEEE in the germline V gene. Between the trimmed V and J ends, which lost 2 bases and 4 bases, there was a span of 13 bases. Written as DNA, the CDR3 is TGTGCCAGCAGCTTCGGGCGAAGGGGATACGAGCAGTACTTC. Its protein product is CASSFGRRGYEQYF.

Here the CDR3 reads CSAQGPDTQYF. In DNA form, the CDR3 reads TGCAGTGCCCAGGGTCCCGATACGCAGTATTTT. The chain carries TRBV20-1 and TRBJ2-3; D might be TRBD1 (5 bases). This CDR3 has 11 amino acids. Deletions cut 6 bases from V and 6 bases from J, with 10 bases between. Germline CDR1 DFQATT, CDR2 SNEGSKA (reference sequence).

The CDR3 DNA sequence: TGTGCCAGCAGTCCACAGCTAAATTCACCCCTCCACTTT. This encodes CASSPQLNSPLHF. The gene calls are TRBV12-3 or TRBV12-4 and TRBJ1-6; D is unresolved. V was trimmed by 5 bases and J by 7 bases, leaving 9 bases between them. The CDR3 runs to 13 residues.

This rearrangement joins TRBV7-9 to TRBJ2-4; D is perhaps TRBD1 (6 bases). The CDR3 spans 16 residues. Trimming removed 1 base at V and 3 bases at J, with 13 bases between. Looked up from germline, CDR1 is SEHNR and CDR2 is FQNEAQ (reference sequence). As DNA, the CDR3 is TGTGCCAGCAGCTTAGAGGGGGAGAGTGTCAAAAACATTCAGTACTTC. Its protein is CASSLEGESVKNIQYF.

The chain employs TRBV7-2 and TRBJ2-1, with D perhaps matching TRBD2 (5 bases). This CDR3 spans 16 amino acids. Trimming took off 1 base at V and 7 bases at J, with 17 bases between the two ends. Germline V gene lookup returns CDR1 SGHTA and CDR2 FQGNSA. The CDR3 DNA reads as TGTGCCAGCAGCTTAGTGGGCGGGTCCATGGGGAATGAGCAGTTCTTC. Encoded protein: CASSLVGGSMGNEQFF.

The chain couples TRBV5-8 to TRBJ2-1; maybe TRBD2 (5 bases). CDR1 is SGHTS, CDR2 YDEGEE, per germline. This CDR3 is built from 12 residues. Trimming stripped 10 bases from V and 4 bases from J, with 12 bases between. The CDR3: CAYLTGYNEQFF. CDR3 bases: TGTGCCTATCTTACGGGGTACAATGAGCAGTTCTTC.

This clone is a singleton in its sample. This chain links TRBV7-2 with TRBJ2-5; TRBD2 agrees at 10 bases. Germline V lookup: CDR1 SGHTA, CDR2 FQGNSA. The CDR3 loop spans 16 amino acids. J lost 5 bases, V lost 5 bases, and 11 bases had no gene match. As DNA, the CDR3 is TGTGCCAGCAGCCCCTCGAGCGGGGGGGCAGCGGAGACCCAGTACTTC. This codes for CASSPSSGGAAETQYF.

The chain uses TRBV2 and TRBJ1-1; TRBD1 matches at 9 bases. The V gene end was trimmed by 7 bases and the J gene end by 1 base; junction bases not matched to a gene: 4. CDR1 SNHLY and CDR2 FYNNEI come from the germline V gene. The CDR3 sequence is 14 residues long. Here the CDR3 reads CASKDRGRNTEAFF. CDR3 coding DNA: TGTGCCAGCAAAGACAGGGGGAGGAACACTGAAGCTTTCTTT.

This sequence joins TRBV15 and TRBJ1-6; D is possibly TRBD1 (5 bases). V lost 0 bases to trimming and J lost 9 bases, with 9 bases between them. The CDR3 sequence is 14 residues long. The germline V gene has CDR1 LNHNV and CDR2 YYDKDF (reference sequence). The CDR3 loop is CATSRDIGASPLHF. The DNA for the CDR3 is TGTGCCACCAGCAGAGACATAGGGGCTTCACCCCTCCACTTT.

This clone was detected only a few times. The chain has TRBV6-5 and TRBJ2-7; 9 bases line up with TRBD1. Germline CDR1 is MNHEY and CDR2 is SVGAGI. J was trimmed by 4 bases and V by 6 bases; bases with no gene match: 10. This CDR3 is 15 amino acids long. CDR3 sequence (DNA): TGTGCCAGCAGGCCCGGGACAGGGAATGGTTACGAGCAGTACTTC. As protein: CASRPGTGNGYEQYF.

The chain recombines TRBV6-5 with TRBJ1-1, with D unresolved. The germline V and J ends were trimmed by 8 bases and 8 bases, with 12 bases remaining between them. The CDR3 is made up of 11 amino acids. Germline V lookup: CDR1 MNHEY, CDR2 SVGAGI. The CDR3 DNA sequence: TGTGCCAGCGGAGATAGAGGAGAAGCTTTCTTT. It codes for CASGDRGEAFF.

This clone was found once. V gene TRBV10-3 combines with J gene TRBJ1-2; D is unresolved. Looked up from germline, CDR1 is ENHRY and CDR2 is SYGVKD. V was clipped by 8 bases and J by 2 bases, with 15 bases between them. The CDR3 contains 14 residues. The CDR3 region has the DNA TGTGCCATCGTTGGTACCGGGATGAACTATGGCTACACCTTC. Translation: CAIVGTGMNYGYTF.